This T cell receptor beta chain was profiled in a study of shared clonotypes between healthy human individuals. This table comes from immunoSEQ multiplex PCR, and its TCRdb copy is limited to in-frame clones, with some not included. Of hundreds of thousands of clones in the sample, approximately 96% are singletons; the top ten hold around 0.1%. Germline V gene lookup returns CDR1 MNHEY and CDR2 SMNVEV (reference sequence). V was trimmed by 5 bases and J by 6 bases, leaving 24 bases between them. This CDR3 spans 17 amino acids. Cells designated naive CD8 were CD45RO-negative and were positively selected for CCR7, with terminally differentiated effector memory CD45RA+ cells excluded.

The chain joins TRBV27 to TRBJ2-3, with TRBD1 as a possible D gene (7 bases). Sequenced material: naive CD8+ T cells sorted from blood. This receptor was identified in a woman aged 25 to 45 in good health. The CDR3 DNA is TGTGCCAGCAGTCTTAGGACAGGAGGGTCCAATCTTGATACGCAGTATTTT. Translated, it gives CASSLRTGGSNLDTQYF.